The clone carrying this T cell receptor (beta chain) was detected once. Its cognate antigen is unknown. Here immunoSEQ multiplex PCR was the method, and the copy in TCRdb shows in-frame clones only, minus some. The table records about 43,000 clones, 94% of them present only once. Germline lookup yields CDR1 SGHTA and CDR2 FQGNSA. This CDR3 has 14 residues. V gave up 5 bases and J gave up 5 bases; unmatched junction bases: 6. The record originates from a study of T cells in tuberculosis. Study outcomes and limitations: GMM-specific TCRs were nearer to active tuberculosis alpha repertoires, suggesting expansion. Active tuberculosis patients had shorter CDR3-alpha; the beta difference was nonsignificant. GEM motif frequencies gave over 60% accuracy; the GMM repertoire gave roughly 86%.

The chain has TRBV7-2 and TRBJ1-1; 9 bases match TRBD1. The TCR originated in a donor aged 5 to 30 with latent tuberculosis or without tuberculosis infection. Some clones in this sample may be carry-over from other donors' samples. Sequencing was carried out using PBMCs. This CDR3 reads CASSRRTGETEAFF. The DNA of the CDR3 is TGTGCCAGCAGCCGCCGGACAGGGGAAACTGAAGCTTTCTTT.